Following are 10 T cell receptor beta chains from one sample sequenced in a study of cytotoxic CD8 clonotypes in ibrutinib-treated CLL. Clones were read by immunoSEQ multiplex PCR, and TCRdb kept only the in-frame ones, dropping some. The sample holds some 130,000 clones, around 93% seen once. The material sequenced was PBMCs, taken after 12 months of ibrutinib treatment. These receptors originate from a human donor with chronic lymphocytic leukemia.

This clone has only one observation. J is TRBJ1-1 and V is TRBV7-9, with D perhaps matching TRBD1 (6 bases). Germline V gene lookup returns CDR1 SEHNR and CDR2 FQNEAQ (reference sequence). This CDR3 has 16 amino acids. V was clipped by 5 bases and J by 4 bases, with 20 bases between them. CDR3: CASSPGVGGWGTEAFF. The CDR3 bases are TGTGCCAGCAGCCCCGGCGTGGGGGGCTGGGGCACTGAAGCTTTCTTT.

The chain recombines TRBV28 with TRBJ1-5; 7 bases are a match to TRBD1. The ends lost 6 bases at V and 3 bases at J; junction bases unmatched: 8. This CDR3 region has 15 residues. The germline V gene encodes CDR1 MDHEN and CDR2 SYDVKM. The CDR3 sequence: CASRPQGPYNQPQHF. As DNA, the CDR3 is TGTGCCAGCAGACCACAGGGGCCCTACAATCAGCCCCAGCATTTT.

This clone has more than one count but fewer than ten. This chain uses TRBV7-2 with TRBJ2-4; D is perhaps TRBD1 or TRBD2 (5 bases each). The V end lost 1 base, the J end lost 0 bases, and 13 bases lay between the germline ends. Germline loops: CDR1 SGHTA, CDR2 FQGNSA. This CDR3 is 17 amino acids long. The CDR3 DNA follows: TGTGCCAGCAGCTTAGTTCCCAGGGAGAAAGCCAAAAACATTCAGTACTTC. The encoded protein is CASSLVPREKAKNIQYF.

The gene calls are TRBV27 and TRBJ2-7, with no clear D. The CDR3 has 12 amino acids. Germline values: CDR1 MNHEY, CDR2 SMNVEV (reference sequence). V lost 4 bases and J lost 10, with 14 bases in between. As DNA, the CDR3 is TGTGCCAGCAGTTCGCTAGGTGGGAACCAGTACTTC. Protein product: CASSSLGGNQYF.

In regard to this clone: Other DNA sequences within the sample encode an identical CDR3. The gene calls are TRBV19 and TRBJ1-5; 8 nucleotides align to TRBD1. After removal of 5 bases from V and 2 bases from J, the junction contained 2 bases not matched to a gene. The CDR3 is 14 amino acids. The germline CDR1 and CDR2 sequences are LNHDA and SQIVND (reference sequence). In nucleotides, the CDR3 is TGTGCCAGTAGTGCGACAGGGGGCAATCAGCCCCAGCATTTT. Protein sequence: CASSATGGNQPQHF.

The chain couples TRBV6-5 to TRBJ1-5; D is perhaps TRBD1 (5 bases). V was shortened by 5 bases and J by 3 bases, with 11 bases between the two germline ends. CDR1 and CDR2 from the germline V gene are MNHEY and SVGAGI. CDR3 length: 14 residues. CDR3 nucleotide sequence: TGTGCCAGCAGTAATTTCGGGACCAATCAGCCCCAGCATTTT. Protein sequence: CASSNFGTNQPQHF.

On this clone: The junction differs from germline at one of its ends, possibly a read error. The chain is built from TRBV7-9 and TRBJ2-7; D gene ambiguous. The CDR3 loop spans 13 amino acids. Germline V CDR1 and CDR2: SEHNR, FQNEAQ (reference sequence). The CDR3 loop reads CASSRPPSHEQYF. CDR3 in DNA: TGTGCCAGCAGCAGACCGCCCTCCCACGAGCAGTACTTC.

The chain recombines TRBV5-1 with TRBJ2-7, with 11 bases lining up with TRBD2. Trimming took 4 bases from V and 6 from J; bases not matched to a gene: 9. The CDR3 contains 15 residues. Germline lookup yields CDR1 SGHRS and CDR2 YFSETQ. CDR3 nucleotide sequence: TGCGCCAGCAGCGGTTTGACTAGCGGGACTGGCGAGCAGTACTTC. Its protein is CASSGLTSGTGEQYF. Full variable domain (missing parts from reference TRBV5-1 and TRBJ2-7): KAGVTQTPRYLIKTRGQQVTLSCSPISGHRSVSWYQQTPGQGLQFLFEYFSETQRNKGNFPGRFSGRQFSNSRSEMNVSTLELGDSALYLCASSGLTSGTGEQYFGPGTRLTVT.

V gene TRBV28 combines with J gene TRBJ2-7, with D perhaps TRBD2 (5 bases). The V gene lost 3 bases and the J gene lost 6 bases, with 6 bases spanning the gap. The CDR3 sequence is 11 residues long. Germline loops: CDR1 MDHEN, CDR2 SYDVKM. The CDR3 loop is CASSFGLEQYF. The CDR3 DNA reads TGTGCCAGCAGTTTCGGACTCGAGCAGTACTTC. Complete variable domain (other parts from reference TRBV28 and TRBJ2-7): DVKVTQSSRYLVKRTGEKVFLECVQDMDHENMFWYRQDPGLGLRLIYFSYDVKMKEKGDIPEGYSVSREKKERFSLILESASTNQTSMYLCASSFGLEQYFGPGTRLTVT.

The chain carries TRBV29-1 and TRBJ2-7, with D unresolved. CDR1 is SQVTM, CDR2 ANQGSEA, per germline. Trimming pared 1 base from V and 7 bases from J, leaving 11 bases between. The length of the CDR3 is 12 residues. This chain's CDR3 is CSVEASGIEQYF. The CDR3 nucleotides are TGCAGCGTTGAAGCGTCAGGAATAGAGCAGTACTTC.